This T cell receptor beta chain comes out of a study of OX40 agonist ivuxolimab in advanced cancers. Profiling relied on immunoSEQ multiplex PCR, and the TCRdb table lists in-frame clones only, not all of them. Of under 95,000 clones listed, about 85% are singletons. Broader study findings: In CD8+ T cells, expanded clones were on average more numerous than in CD4+. With doses of 0.1 to 3.0 mg/kg, CD4+ and CD8+ blood T cells had undergone clonal expansion by week 6.

On this clone: Its antigen remains unidentified.

The CDR3 is made up of 14 amino acids. Germline-derived CDR1 and CDR2 are SNHLY and FYNNEI. V was trimmed by 3 bases and J by 3 bases, leaving 11 bases between them. This specimen was CD4+ or CD8+ T cells sorted from blood, taken in a trial of the OX40 agonist ivuxolimab. The sequence derives from an adult with an advanced solid tumor such as melanoma, head and neck, liver or kidney cancer. This rearrangement joins TRBV2 to TRBJ2-5; D uncertain. In nucleotides, the CDR3 is TGTGCCAGCAGTGACGGTAGCAGAAAAGAGACCCAGTACTTC. Translated: CASSDGSRKETQYF.